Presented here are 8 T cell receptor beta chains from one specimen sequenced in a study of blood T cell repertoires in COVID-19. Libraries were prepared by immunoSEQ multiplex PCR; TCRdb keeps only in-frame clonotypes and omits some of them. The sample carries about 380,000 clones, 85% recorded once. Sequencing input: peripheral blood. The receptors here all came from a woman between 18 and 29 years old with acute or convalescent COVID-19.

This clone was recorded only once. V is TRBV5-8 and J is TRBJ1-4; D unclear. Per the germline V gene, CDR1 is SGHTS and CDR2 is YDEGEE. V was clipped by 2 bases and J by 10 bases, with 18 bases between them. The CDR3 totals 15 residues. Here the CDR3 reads CASSLIKTRGGKLFF. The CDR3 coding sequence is TGTGCCAGCAGCTTAATTAAAACCCGGGGTGGAAAACTGTTTTTT.

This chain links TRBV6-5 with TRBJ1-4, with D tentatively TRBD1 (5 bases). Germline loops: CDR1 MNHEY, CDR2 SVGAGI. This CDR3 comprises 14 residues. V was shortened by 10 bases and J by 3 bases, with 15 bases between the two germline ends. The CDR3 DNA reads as TGTGCCACCACGTTCGGGGGAGCTAATGAAAAACTGTTTTTT. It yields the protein CATTFGGANEKLFF.

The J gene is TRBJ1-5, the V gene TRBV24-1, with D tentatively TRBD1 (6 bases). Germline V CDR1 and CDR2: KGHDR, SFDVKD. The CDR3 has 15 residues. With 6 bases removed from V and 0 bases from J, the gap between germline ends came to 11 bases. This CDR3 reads CATSRTEYSNQPQHF. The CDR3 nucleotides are TGTGCCACCAGTCGGACAGAGTATAGCAATCAGCCCCAGCATTTT.

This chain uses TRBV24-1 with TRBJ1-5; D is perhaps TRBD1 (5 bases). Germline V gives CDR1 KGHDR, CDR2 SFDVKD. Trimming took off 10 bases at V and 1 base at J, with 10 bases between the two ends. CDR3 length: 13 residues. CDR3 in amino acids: CATSRGSNQPQHF. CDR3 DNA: TGTGCCACGTCAAGGGGCAGCAATCAGCCCCAGCATTTT.

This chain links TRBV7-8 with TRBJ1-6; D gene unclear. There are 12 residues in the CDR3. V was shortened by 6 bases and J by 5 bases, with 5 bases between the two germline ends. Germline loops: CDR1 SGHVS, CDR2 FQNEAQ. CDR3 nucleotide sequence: TGTGCCAGCAGAACTGATAATTCACCCCTCCACTTT. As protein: CASRTDNSPLHF.

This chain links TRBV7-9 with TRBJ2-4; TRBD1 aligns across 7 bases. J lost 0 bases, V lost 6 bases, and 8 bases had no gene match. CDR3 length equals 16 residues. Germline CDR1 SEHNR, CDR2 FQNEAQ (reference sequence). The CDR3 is CASRTGRTLAKNIQYF. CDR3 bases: TGTGCCAGCAGGACAGGGCGGACTTTAGCCAAAAACATTCAGTACTTC.

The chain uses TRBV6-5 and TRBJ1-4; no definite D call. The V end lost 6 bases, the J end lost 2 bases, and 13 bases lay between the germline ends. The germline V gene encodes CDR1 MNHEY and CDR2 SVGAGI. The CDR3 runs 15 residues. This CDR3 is CASSRERLTNEKLFF. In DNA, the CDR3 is TGTGCCAGCAGCCGAGAACGCTTGACTAATGAAAAACTGTTTTTT.

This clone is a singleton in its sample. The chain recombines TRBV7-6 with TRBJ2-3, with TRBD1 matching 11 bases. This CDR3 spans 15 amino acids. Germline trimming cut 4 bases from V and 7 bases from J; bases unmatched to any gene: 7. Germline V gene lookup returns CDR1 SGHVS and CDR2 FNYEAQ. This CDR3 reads CASSSPGQGANTQYF. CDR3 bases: TGTGCCAGCAGCTCCCCTGGACAGGGGGCTAATACGCAGTATTTT.